These 20 T cell receptor beta chains were sequenced from one sample in a study of blood T cell repertoires in COVID-19. Libraries were prepared by immunoSEQ multiplex PCR; TCRdb keeps only in-frame clonotypes and omits some of them. The sample contains fewer than 150,000 clones, 80% to 90% of which appear only once. Sequencing was done on a sample of peripheral blood. Receptors were obtained from a woman aged 40-49 years with acute or convalescent COVID-19.

V is TRBV7-9 and J is TRBJ1-2, with D uncertain. V dropped 1 base and J dropped 4 bases, with 10 bases sitting between them. Germline CDR1 reads SEHNR; CDR2 reads FQNEAQ (reference sequence). This CDR3 is 14 amino acids long. This chain's CDR3 is CASSLVEAFYGYTF. The CDR3 DNA follows: TGTGCCAGCAGCTTAGTAGAGGCCTTCTATGGCTACACCTTC.

This rearrangement joins TRBV6-6 to TRBJ2-7, with 9 bases identical to TRBD2. Germline trimming cut 6 bases from V and 3 bases from J; bases unmatched to any gene: 9. The CDR3 sequence is 15 residues long. Germline V gives CDR1 MNHNY, CDR2 SVGAGI (reference sequence). This chain's CDR3 is CASSRSGSRVYEQYF. Written as DNA, the CDR3 is TGTGCCAGCAGCCGTAGCGGGAGTAGGGTCTACGAGCAGTACTTC.

V is TRBV5-4 and J is TRBJ1-4; D might be TRBD1 (5 bases). CDR1 is SGHNT and CDR2 is YYREEE in the germline V gene (reference sequence). V shed 0 bases and J shed 0 bases, with 6 bases lying between them. CDR3 length: 15 residues. The CDR3: CASSLGGATNEKLFF. The CDR3 DNA follows: TGTGCCAGCAGCTTGGGGGGGGCAACTAATGAAAAACTGTTTTTT.

This clone showed up just once. The chain is built from TRBV28 and TRBJ2-2; 9 bases match TRBD1. This CDR3 spans 14 amino acids. The V segment lost 4 bases and the J segment 7 bases; nucleotides outside the gene matches: 4. Per the germline V gene, CDR1 is MDHEN and CDR2 is SYDVKM. CDR3 loop: CASSSRDRDGELFF. The CDR3 nucleotides are TGTGCCAGCAGTTCCCGGGACAGGGACGGGGAGCTGTTTTTT.

The CDR3 here is CSAERFASTDTQYF. CDR3 DNA sequence: TGCAGCGCTGAGCGGTTTGCTAGCACAGATACGCAGTATTTT. The chain couples TRBV29-1 to TRBJ2-3, with TRBD2 as a possible D gene (5 bases). V was shortened by 7 bases and J by 0 bases, with 14 bases between the two germline ends. The CDR3 spans 14 residues. CDR1 is SQVTM, CDR2 ANQGSEA, per germline.

This clone has only one observation. The chain carries TRBV7-8 and TRBJ2-3; 8 positions agree with TRBD1. Trimming cost V 5 bases and J 3 bases; bases outside gene matches: 10. Germline values: CDR1 SGHVS, CDR2 FQNEAQ. This CDR3 is built from 16 residues. The CDR3 DNA reads as TGTGCCAGCAGCATACGACAGGGGAAGTTTACAGATACGCAGTATTTT. Its translation: CASSIRQGKFTDTQYF.

This clone is a singleton in its sample. V usage is TRBV9 and J usage is TRBJ2-7; 12 bases agree with TRBD2. With V trimmed by 0 bases and J by 4 bases, 2 bases remained unmatched. The CDR3 has 15 residues. Germline loops: CDR1 SGDLS, CDR2 YYNGEE. CDR3 coding DNA: TGTGCCAGCAGCGTAGGAGGACTAGCGGGATACGAGCAGTACTTC. Amino acid sequence: CASSVGGLAGYEQYF.

The chain uses TRBV5-5 and TRBJ2-3; 10 bases fit TRBD2. The CDR3 has 15 amino acids. With 0 bases clipped from V and 5 bases from J, the junction kept 3 bases outside the gene matches. In germline, CDR1 is SGHKS, CDR2 YYEKEE (reference sequence). CDR3 nucleotide sequence: TGTGCCAGCAGCTTGGAGCGGGGGGGCGGAGATACGCAGTATTTT. Amino acids: CASSLERGGGDTQYF.

The chain uses TRBV12-5 and TRBJ2-3; D is ambiguous. From germline, CDR1 is LGHNT and CDR2 FRNRAP. The CDR3 contains 11 residues. V lost 4 bases and J lost 6, with 5 bases in between. In DNA, the CDR3 is TGTGCTAGTGGTTCCCTGGATACGCAGTATTTT. It is translated as CASGSLDTQYF.

The rearrangement uses TRBV7-3 and TRBJ1-2; 10 bases align to TRBD1. Germline CDR1 reads SGHTA; CDR2 reads FQGTGA. The V gene end was trimmed by 5 bases and the J gene end by 2 bases; junction bases not matched to a gene: 2. This CDR3 spans 14 amino acids. In nucleotides, the CDR3 is TGTGCCAGCAGCGCGGGACAGGGGAACTATGGCTACACCTTC. Translating gives CASSAGQGNYGYTF.

A few counts support this clone. The rearrangement uses TRBV27 and TRBJ1-6, with TRBD1 matching 7 bases. Germline values: CDR1 MNHEY, CDR2 SMNVEV (reference sequence). The V and J ends lost 9 bases and 10 bases, in that order; junction bases with no gene match: 12. The CDR3 length is 14 residues. The CDR3 sequence: CASTRQGRGSPLHF. In DNA, the CDR3 is TGTGCCAGTACCCGACAGGGCCGGGGGTCACCCCTCCACTTT.

The V call is TRBV7-3, the J call TRBJ2-7; 9 nucleotides agree with TRBD1. The CDR3 covers 14 residues. The germline V gene encodes CDR1 SGHTA and CDR2 FQGTGA. V was clipped by 5 bases and J by 4 bases; unmatched bases: 6. CDR3 in amino acids: CASSLTGGQYEQYF. The CDR3 DNA sequence: TGTGCCAGCAGCCTGACAGGGGGTCAGTACGAGCAGTACTTC.

V is TRBV11-2 and J is TRBJ1-3, with 7 bases that match TRBD1. In germline, CDR1 is SGHAT, CDR2 FQNNGV. With 1 base clipped from V and 2 bases from J, the junction kept 5 bases outside the gene matches. This CDR3 has 16 amino acids. The CDR3 nucleotides are TGTGCCAGCAGCTTAGCCCTCCAGGGGGCTGGAAACACCATATATTTT. Residues: CASSLALQGAGNTIYF.

This chain uses TRBV5-1 with TRBJ2-3, with D unresolved. CDR3 length: 14 amino acids. Per the germline V gene, CDR1 is SGHRS and CDR2 is YFSETQ. V gave up 0 bases and J gave up 0 bases, with 5 bases separating them. The CDR3 DNA follows: TGCGCCAGCAGCTTGGCCGCGAGCACAGATACGCAGTATTTT. As protein: CASSLAASTDTQYF.

The chain joins TRBV6-5 to TRBJ1-1, with D unresolved. V lost 3 bases and J lost 4, with 12 bases in between. Germline CDR1 is MNHEY and CDR2 is SVGAGI. The length of the CDR3 is 14 residues. The CDR3 loop reads CASSYLPSRTEAFF. CDR3 coding DNA: TGTGCCAGCAGTTATCTTCCTTCCCGCACTGAAGCTTTCTTT.

Regarding this clone: Other nucleotide sequences in the sample specify the same CDR3. V gene TRBV6-6 combines with J gene TRBJ1-1; D is unclear. Germline V CDR1 and CDR2: MNHNY, SVGAGI (reference sequence). V was shortened by 2 bases and J by 0 bases, with 7 bases between the two germline ends. The CDR3 has 14 amino acids. Here the CDR3 reads CASSYPEMNTEAFF. The CDR3 region has the DNA TGTGCCAGCAGTTACCCCGAGATGAACACTGAAGCTTTCTTT.

This clone came up a few times. Germline is not matched at one junction end, which may reflect a read error. The CDR3 nucleotides are TGTGCCACCAGTGATTTCGAGGACAGGGCTTTTACCTTT. As protein: CATSDFEDRAFTF. V is TRBV24-1 and J is TRBJ1-1; 8 nucleotides line up with TRBD1. CDR1 is KGHDR, CDR2 SFDVKD, per germline. This CDR3 is built from 13 residues.

The chain employs TRBV29-1 and TRBJ1-2, with D tentatively TRBD1 (5 bases). Trimming removed 0 bases from V and 2 bases from J, with 7 bases in between. The CDR3 contains 13 residues. Germline values: CDR1 SQVTM, CDR2 ANQGSEA. The chain's CDR3 is CSVEETGNYGYTF. CDR3 coding DNA: TGCAGCGTTGAAGAAACAGGCAACTATGGCTACACCTTC.

The V gene is TRBV5-1, the J gene TRBJ2-7; 7 bases agree with TRBD1. Germline V gene sequence: CDR1 SGHRS, CDR2 YFSETQ. V lost 0 bases, J lost 2 bases, and 5 bases stayed unmatched. The CDR3 extends over 15 amino acids. The CDR3 region is CASSLEPGQTYEQYF. CDR3 DNA: TGCGCCAGCAGCTTGGAACCGGGACAGACCTACGAGCAGTACTTC.

V usage is TRBV5-6 and J usage is TRBJ1-2, with D maybe TRBD1 (5 bases). The CDR3 length is 15 residues. Germline V gene sequence: CDR1 SGHDT, CDR2 YYEEEE. Trimming took off 3 bases at V and 4 bases at J, with 16 bases between the two ends. CDR3 amino acids: CASSWGDRPGYGYTF. CDR3 nucleotide sequence: TGTGCCAGCAGCTGGGGGGATAGACCCGGCTATGGCTACACCTTC.